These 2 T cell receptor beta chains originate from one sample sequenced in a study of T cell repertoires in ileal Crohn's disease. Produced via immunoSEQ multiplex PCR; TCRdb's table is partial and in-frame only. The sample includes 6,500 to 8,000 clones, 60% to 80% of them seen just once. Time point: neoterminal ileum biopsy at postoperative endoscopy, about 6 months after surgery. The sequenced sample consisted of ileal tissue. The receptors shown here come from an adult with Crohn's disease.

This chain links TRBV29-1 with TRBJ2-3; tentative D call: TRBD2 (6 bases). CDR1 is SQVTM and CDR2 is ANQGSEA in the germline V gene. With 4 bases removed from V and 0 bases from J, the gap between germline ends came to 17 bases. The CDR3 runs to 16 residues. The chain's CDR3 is CSVGGVARGSTDTQYF. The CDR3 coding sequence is TGCAGCGTTGGGGGGGTAGCGAGGGGAAGCACAGATACGCAGTATTTT.

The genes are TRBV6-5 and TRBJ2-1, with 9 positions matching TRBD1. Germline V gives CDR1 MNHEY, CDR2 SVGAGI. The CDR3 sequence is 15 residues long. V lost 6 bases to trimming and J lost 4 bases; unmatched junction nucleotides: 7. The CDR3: CASSPPDRGYNEQFF. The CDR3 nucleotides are TGTGCCAGCAGCCCCCCGGACAGGGGATACAATGAGCAGTTCTTC.